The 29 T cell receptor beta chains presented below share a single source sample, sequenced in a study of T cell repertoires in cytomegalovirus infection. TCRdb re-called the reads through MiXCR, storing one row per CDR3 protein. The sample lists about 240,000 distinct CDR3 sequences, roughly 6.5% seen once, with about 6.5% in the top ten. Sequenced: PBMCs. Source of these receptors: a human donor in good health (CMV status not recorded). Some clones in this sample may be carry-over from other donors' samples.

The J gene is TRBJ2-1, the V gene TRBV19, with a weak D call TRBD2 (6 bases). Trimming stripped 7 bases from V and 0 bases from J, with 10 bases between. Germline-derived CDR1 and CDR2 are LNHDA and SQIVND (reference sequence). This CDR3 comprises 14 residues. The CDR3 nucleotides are TGTGCCAGTAAGGCGGGGAGCTCCTACAATGAGCAGTTCTTC. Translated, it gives CASKAGSSYNEQFF.

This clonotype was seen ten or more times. The CDR3 loop is CASSPGQTTDTQYF. For the CDR3, the DNA is TGTGCCAGCAGCCCGGGACAGACCACAGATACGCAGTATTTT. The rearrangement links TRBV7-2 to TRBJ2-3; 7 bases line up with TRBD1. Trimming cost V 5 bases and J 2 bases; bases outside gene matches: 4. The CDR3 spans 14 residues. Per the germline V gene, CDR1 is SGHTA and CDR2 is FQGNSA.

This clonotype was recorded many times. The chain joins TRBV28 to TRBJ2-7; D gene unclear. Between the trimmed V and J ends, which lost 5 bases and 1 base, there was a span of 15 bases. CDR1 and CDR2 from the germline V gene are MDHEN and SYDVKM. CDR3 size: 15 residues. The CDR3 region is CASSDLLTGSYEQYF. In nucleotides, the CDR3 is TGTGCCAGCAGTGACCTTCTGACTGGTTCCTACGAGCAGTACTTC.

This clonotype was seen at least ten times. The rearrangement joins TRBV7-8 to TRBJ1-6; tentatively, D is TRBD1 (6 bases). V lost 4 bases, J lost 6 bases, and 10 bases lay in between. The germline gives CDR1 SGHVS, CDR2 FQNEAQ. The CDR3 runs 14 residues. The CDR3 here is CASSSGQINSPLHF. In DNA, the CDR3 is TGTGCCAGCAGCTCCGGACAGATTAATTCACCCCTCCACTTT.

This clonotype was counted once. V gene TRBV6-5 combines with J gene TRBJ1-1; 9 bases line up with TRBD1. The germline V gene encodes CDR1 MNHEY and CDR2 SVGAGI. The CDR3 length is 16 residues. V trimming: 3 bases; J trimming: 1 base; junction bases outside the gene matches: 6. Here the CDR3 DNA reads TGTGCCAGCAGTTATATACAGGGGGCCTGGAACACTGAAGCTTTCTTT. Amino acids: CASSYIQGAWNTEAFF.

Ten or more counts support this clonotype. CDR3 sequence: CASSPQSQNYGYTF. CDR3 nucleotides: TGTGCCAGCTCACCACAATCACAGAACTATGGCTACACCTTC. This sequence joins TRBV18 and TRBJ1-2; D unclear. The V and J ends lost 1 base and 2 bases respectively, with 8 bases between them. In germline, CDR1 is KGHSH, CDR2 LQKENI. The CDR3 length is 14 residues.

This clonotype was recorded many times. CDR3 sequence reads: CASSGPGTPGYTF. The DNA of the CDR3 is TGTGCCAGCAGTGGACCTGGGACACCGGGCTACACCTTC. V is TRBV25-1 and J is TRBJ1-2, with D possibly TRBD1 on 6 matching bases. This CDR3 is built from 13 residues. Per germline, CDR1 MGHDK and CDR2 SYGVNS. V lost 4 bases, J lost 8 bases, and 14 bases lay in between.

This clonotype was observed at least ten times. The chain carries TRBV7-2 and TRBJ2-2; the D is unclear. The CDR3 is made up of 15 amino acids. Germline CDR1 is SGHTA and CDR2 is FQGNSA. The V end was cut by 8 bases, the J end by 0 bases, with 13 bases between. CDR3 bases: TGTGCCAGCGAAGGGCCCTTGACGAACACCGGGGAGCTGTTTTTT. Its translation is CASEGPLTNTGELFF. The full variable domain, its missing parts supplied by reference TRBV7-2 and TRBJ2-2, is GAGVSQSPSNKVTEKGKDVELRCDPISGHTALYWYRQSLGQGLEFLIYFQGNSAPDKSGLPSDRFSAERTGGSVSTLTIQRTQQEDSAVYLCASEGPLTNTGELFFGEGSRLTVL.

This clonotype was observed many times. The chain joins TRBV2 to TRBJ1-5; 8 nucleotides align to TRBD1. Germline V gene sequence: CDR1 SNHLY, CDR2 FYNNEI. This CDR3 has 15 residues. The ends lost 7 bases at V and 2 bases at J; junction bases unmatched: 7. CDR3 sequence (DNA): TGTGCCAGCACCTACAGGGGGGAGGGCAATCAGCCCCAGCATTTT. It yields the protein CASTYRGEGNQPQHF.

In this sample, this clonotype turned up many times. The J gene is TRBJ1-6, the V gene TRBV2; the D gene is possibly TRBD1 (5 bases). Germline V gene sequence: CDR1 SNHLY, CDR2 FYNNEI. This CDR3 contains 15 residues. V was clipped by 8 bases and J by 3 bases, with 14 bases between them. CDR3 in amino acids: CASGRGTGYNSPLHF. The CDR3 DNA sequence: TGTGCCAGCGGGAGAGGGACCGGCTATAATTCACCCCTCCACTTT.

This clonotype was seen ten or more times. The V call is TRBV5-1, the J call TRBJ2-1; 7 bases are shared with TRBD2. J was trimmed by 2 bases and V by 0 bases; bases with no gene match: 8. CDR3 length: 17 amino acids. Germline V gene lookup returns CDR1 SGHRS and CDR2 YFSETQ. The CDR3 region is CASSLGTKRGAYNEQFF. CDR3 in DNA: TGCGCCAGCAGCTTGGGGACGAAGCGGGGCGCCTACAATGAGCAGTTCTTC. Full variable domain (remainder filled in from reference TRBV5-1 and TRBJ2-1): KAGVTQTPRYLIKTRGQQVTLSCSPISGHRSVSWYQQTPGQGLQFLFEYFSETQRNKGNFPGRFSGRQFSNSRSEMNVSTLELGDSALYLCASSLGTKRGAYNEQFFGPGTRLTVL.

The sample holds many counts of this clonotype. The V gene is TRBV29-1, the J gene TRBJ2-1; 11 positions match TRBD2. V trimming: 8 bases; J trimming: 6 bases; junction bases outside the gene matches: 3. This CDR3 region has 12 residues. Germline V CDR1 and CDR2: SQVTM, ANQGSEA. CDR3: CSLGTSGNEQFF. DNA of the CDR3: TGCAGCTTAGGGACTAGCGGCAATGAGCAGTTCTTC.

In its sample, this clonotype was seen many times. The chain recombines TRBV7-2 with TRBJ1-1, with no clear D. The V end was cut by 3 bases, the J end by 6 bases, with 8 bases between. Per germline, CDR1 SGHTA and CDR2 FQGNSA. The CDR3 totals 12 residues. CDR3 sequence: CASSLASSEAFF. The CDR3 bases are TGTGCCAGCAGCTTGGCAAGCTCTGAAGCTTTCTTT.

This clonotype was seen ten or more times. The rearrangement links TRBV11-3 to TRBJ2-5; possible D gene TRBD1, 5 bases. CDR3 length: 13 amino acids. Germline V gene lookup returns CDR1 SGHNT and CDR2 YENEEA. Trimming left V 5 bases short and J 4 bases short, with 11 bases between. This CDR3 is CASSPDRGETQYF. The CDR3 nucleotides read TGTGCCAGCAGCCCGGATAGGGGAGAGACCCAGTACTTC.

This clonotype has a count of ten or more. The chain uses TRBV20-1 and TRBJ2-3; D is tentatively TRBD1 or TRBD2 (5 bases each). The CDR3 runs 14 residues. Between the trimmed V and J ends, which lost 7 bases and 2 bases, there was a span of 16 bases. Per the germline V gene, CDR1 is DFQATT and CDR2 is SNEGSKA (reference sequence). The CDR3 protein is CSERGLGITDTQYF. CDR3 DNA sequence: TGCAGTGAGAGGGGCCTCGGTATCACAGATACGCAGTATTTT.

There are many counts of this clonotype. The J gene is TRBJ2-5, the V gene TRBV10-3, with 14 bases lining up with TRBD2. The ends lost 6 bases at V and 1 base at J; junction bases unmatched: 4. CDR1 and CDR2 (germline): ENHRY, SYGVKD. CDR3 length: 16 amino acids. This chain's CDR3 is CAIRGGTSGGQETQYF. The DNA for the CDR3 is TGTGCCATCAGGGGCGGGACTAGCGGGGGCCAAGAGACCCAGTACTTC.

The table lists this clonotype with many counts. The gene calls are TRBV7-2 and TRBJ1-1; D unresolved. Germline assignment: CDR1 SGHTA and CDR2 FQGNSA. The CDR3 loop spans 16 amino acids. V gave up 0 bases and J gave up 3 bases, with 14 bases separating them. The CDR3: CASSLARGLRDTEAFF. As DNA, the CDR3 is TGTGCCAGCAGCTTAGCGCGCGGTCTAAGGGACACTGAAGCTTTCTTT.

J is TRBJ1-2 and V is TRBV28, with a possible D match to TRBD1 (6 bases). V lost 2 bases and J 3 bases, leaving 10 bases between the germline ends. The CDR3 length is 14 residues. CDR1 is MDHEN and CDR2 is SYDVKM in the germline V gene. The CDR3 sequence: CASSLAGADYGYTF. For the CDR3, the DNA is TGTGCCAGCAGTTTAGCAGGGGCGGACTATGGCTACACCTTC.

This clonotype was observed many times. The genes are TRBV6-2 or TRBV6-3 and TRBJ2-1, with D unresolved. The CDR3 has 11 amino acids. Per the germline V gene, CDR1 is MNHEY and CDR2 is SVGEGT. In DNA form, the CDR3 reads TGTTTCATAAGCTCCTACAATGAGCAGTTCTTC. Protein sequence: CFISSYNEQFF.

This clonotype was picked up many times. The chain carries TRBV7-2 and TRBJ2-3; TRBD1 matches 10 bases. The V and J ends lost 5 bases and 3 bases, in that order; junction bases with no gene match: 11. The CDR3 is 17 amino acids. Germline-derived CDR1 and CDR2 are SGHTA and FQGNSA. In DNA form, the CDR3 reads TGTGCCAGCAGCCGTGGACGGGGGACAGGGGTGACAGATACGCAGTATTTT. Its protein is CASSRGRGTGVTDTQYF. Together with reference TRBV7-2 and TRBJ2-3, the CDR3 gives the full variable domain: GAGVSQSPSNKVTEKGKDVELRCDPISGHTALYWYRQSLGQGLEFLIYFQGNSAPDKSGLPSDRFSAERTGGSVSTLTIQRTQQEDSAVYLCASSRGRGTGVTDTQYFGPGTRLTVL.

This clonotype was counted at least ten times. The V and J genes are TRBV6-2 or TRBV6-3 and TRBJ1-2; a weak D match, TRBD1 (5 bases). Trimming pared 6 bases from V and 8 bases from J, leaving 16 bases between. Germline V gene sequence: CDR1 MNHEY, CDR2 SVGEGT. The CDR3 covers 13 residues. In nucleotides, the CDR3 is TGTGCCAGCAGGGCCGCGCCAGGGCAAGGCTACACCTTC. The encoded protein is CASRAAPGQGYTF.

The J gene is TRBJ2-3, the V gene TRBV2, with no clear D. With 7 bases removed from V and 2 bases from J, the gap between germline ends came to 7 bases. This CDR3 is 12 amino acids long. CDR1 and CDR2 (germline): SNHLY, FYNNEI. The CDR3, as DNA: TGTGCCAGCAAAGAGAACACAGATACGCAGTATTTT. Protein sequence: CASKENTDTQYF.

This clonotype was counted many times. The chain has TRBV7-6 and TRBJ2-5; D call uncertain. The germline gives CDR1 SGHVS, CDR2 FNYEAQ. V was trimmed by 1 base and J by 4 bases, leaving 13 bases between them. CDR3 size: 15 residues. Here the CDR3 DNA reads TGTGCCAGCAGCTTAGTCGTGGTCCCGGGAGAGACCCAGTACTTC. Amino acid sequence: CASSLVVVPGETQYF.

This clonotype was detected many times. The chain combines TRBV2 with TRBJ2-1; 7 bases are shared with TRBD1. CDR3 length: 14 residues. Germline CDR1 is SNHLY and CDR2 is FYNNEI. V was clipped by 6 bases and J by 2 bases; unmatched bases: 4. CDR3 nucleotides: TGTGCCAGCAGCCGGGACAGCCCCTACAATGAGCAGTTCTTC. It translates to CASSRDSPYNEQFF. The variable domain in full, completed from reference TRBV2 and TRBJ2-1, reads EPEVTQTPSHQVTQMGQEVILRCVPISNHLYFYWYRQILGQKVEFLVSFYNNEISEKSEIFDDQFSVERPDGSNFTLKIRSTKLEDSAMYFCASSRDSPYNEQFFGPGTRLTVL.

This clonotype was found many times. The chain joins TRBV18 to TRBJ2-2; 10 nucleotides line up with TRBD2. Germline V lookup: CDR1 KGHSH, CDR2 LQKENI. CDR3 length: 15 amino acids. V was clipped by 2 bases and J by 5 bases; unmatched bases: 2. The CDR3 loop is CASSPTSGETGELFF. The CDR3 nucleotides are TGTGCCAGCTCACCAACTAGCGGGGAAACCGGGGAGCTGTTTTTT. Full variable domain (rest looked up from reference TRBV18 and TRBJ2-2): NAGVMQNPRHLVRRRGQEARLRCSPMKGHSHVYWYRQLPEEGLKFMVYLQKENIIDESGMPKERFSAEFPKEGPSILRIQQVVRGDSAAYFCASSPTSGETGELFFGEGSRLTVL.

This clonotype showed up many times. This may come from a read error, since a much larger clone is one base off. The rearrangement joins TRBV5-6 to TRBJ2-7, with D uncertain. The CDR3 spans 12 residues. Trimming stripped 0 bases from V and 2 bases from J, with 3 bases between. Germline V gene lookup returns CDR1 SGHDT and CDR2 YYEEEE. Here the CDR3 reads CASSLGTYEQYF. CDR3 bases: TGTGCCAGCAGCTTGGGGACCTACGAGCAGTACTTC.

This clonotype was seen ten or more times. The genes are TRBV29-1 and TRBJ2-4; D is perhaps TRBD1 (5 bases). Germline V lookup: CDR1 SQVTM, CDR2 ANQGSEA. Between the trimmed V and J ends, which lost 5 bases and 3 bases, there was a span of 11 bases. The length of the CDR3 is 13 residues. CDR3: CSVFRVGKNIQYF. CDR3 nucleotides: TGCAGCGTTTTCAGGGTGGGCAAAAACATTCAGTACTTC.

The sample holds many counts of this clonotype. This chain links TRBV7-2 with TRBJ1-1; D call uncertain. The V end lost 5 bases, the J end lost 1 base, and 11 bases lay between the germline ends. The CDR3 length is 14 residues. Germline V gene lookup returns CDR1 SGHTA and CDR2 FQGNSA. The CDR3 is CASSPSWSNTEAFF. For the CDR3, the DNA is TGTGCCAGCAGCCCCAGTTGGTCGAACACTGAAGCTTTCTTT. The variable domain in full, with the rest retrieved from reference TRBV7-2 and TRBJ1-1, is GAGVSQSPSNKVTEKGKDVELRCDPISGHTALYWYRQSLGQGLEFLIYFQGNSAPDKSGLPSDRFSAERTGGSVSTLTIQRTQQEDSAVYLCASSPSWSNTEAFFGQGTRLTVV.

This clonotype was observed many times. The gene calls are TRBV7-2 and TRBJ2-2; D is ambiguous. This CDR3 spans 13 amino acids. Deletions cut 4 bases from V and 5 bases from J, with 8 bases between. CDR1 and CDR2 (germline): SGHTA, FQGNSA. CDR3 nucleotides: TGTGCCAGCAGCTCAACAGCGACCGGGGAGCTGTTTTTT. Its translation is CASSSTATGELFF.